This TCR beta chain came from a study of control samples from healthy donors and cancer patients. Measured with immunoSEQ multiplex PCR; TCRdb has only the in-frame clones, and not every one. In the table there are roughly 70,000 clones, about 80% of which are singletons. The CDR3 extends over 13 amino acids. CDR1 and CDR2 (germline): SGDLS, YYNGEE. Trimming stripped 2 bases from V and 6 bases from J, with 12 bases between. The sequence was obtained from a man aged 50 to 59 in good health. Material: blood. The chain employs TRBV9 and TRBJ2-7; D gene ambiguous. CDR3 residues: CASSVGYYGEQYF. The CDR3 DNA reads TGTGCCAGCAGCGTTGGGTATTACGGCGAGCAGTACTTC.